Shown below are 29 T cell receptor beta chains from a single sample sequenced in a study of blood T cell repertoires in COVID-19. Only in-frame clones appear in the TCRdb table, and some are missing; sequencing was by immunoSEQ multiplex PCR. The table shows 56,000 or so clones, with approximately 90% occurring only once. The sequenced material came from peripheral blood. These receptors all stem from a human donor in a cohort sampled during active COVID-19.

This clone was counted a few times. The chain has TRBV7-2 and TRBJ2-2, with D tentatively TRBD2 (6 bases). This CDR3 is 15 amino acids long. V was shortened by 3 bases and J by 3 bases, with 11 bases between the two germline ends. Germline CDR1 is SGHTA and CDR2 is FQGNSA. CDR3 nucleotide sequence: TGTGCCAGCAGCTTTAGCGGTGGGGACACCGGGGAGCTGTTTTTT. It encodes CASSFSGGDTGELFF.

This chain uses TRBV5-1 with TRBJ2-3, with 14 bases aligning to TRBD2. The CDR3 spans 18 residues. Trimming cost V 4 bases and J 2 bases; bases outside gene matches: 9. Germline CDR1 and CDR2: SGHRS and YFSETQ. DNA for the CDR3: TGCGCCAGCAGCCTAGGACTAGCGGGAGGCCCTAACACAGATACGCAGTATTTT. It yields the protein CASSLGLAGGPNTDTQYF.

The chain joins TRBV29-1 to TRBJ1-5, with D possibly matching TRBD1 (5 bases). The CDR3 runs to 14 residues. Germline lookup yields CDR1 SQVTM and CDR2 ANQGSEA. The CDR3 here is CSARADDSNQPQHF. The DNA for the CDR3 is TGCAGTGCCAGGGCGGATGATAGCAATCAGCCCCAGCATTTT.

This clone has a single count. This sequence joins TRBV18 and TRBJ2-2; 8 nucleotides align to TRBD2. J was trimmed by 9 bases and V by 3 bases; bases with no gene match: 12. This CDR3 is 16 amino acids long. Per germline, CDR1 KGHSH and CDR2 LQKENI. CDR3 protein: CASSPLGGASPRELFF. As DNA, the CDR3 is TGTGCCAGCTCACCGCTCGGGGGGGCCTCTCCCCGGGAGCTGTTTTTT.

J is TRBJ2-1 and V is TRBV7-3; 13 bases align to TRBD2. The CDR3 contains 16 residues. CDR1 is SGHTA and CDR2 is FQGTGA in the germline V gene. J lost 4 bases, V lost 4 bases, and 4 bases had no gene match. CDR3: CASSSSLAGGYNEQFF. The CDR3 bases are TGTGCCAGCAGCTCCTCACTAGCGGGGGGGTACAATGAGCAGTTCTTC.

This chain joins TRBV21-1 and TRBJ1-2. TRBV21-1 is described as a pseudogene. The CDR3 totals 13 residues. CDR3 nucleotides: TGTGCCAGCAGCAAAGTGCGAAACTATGGCTACACCTTC. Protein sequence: CASSKVRNYGYTF.

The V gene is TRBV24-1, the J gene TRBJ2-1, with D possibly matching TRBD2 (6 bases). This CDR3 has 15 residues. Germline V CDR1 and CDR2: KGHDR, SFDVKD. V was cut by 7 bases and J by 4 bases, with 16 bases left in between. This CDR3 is CATSSPGGTYNEQFF. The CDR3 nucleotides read TGTGCCACCAGCAGTCCCGGGGGTACTTACAATGAGCAGTTCTTC.

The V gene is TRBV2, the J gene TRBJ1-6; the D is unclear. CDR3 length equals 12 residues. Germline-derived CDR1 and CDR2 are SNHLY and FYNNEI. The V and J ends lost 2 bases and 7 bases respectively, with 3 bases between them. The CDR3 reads CASSELNSPLHF. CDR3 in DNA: TGTGCCAGCAGTGAACTCAATTCACCCCTCCACTTT. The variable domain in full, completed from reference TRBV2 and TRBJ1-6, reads EPEVTQTPSHQVTQMGQEVILRCVPISNHLYFYWYRQILGQKVEFLVSFYNNEISEKSEIFDDQFSVERPDGSNFTLKIRSTKLEDSAMYFCASSELNSPLHFGNGTRLTVT.

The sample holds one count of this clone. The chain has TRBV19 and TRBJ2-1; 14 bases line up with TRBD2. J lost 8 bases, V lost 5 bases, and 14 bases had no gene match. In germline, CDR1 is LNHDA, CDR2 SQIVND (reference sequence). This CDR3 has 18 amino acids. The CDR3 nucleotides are TGTGCCAGTAGTGGCCGGTCGGGACTAGCGGGAGTTACCTATGAGCAGTTCTTC. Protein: CASSGRSGLAGVTYEQFF.

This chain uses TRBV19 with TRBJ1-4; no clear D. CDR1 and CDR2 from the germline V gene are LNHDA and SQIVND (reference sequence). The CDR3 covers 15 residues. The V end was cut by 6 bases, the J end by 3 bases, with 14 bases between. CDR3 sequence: CASRQQARSNEKLFF. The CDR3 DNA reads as TGTGCCAGTAGGCAACAAGCCAGGTCTAATGAAAAACTGTTTTTT. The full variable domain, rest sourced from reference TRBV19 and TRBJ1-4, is DGGITQSPKYLFRKEGQNVTLSCEQNLNHDAMYWYRQDPGQGLRLIYYSQIVNDFQKGDIAEGYSVSREKKESFPLTVTSAQKNPTAFYLCASRQQARSNEKLFFGSGTQLSVL.

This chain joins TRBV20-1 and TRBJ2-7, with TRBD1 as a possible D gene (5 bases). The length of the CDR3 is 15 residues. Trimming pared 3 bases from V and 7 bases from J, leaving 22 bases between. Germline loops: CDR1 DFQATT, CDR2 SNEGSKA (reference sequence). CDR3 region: CSASFPGHLSLEQYF. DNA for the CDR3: TGCAGTGCTAGTTTCCCAGGGCACTTAAGTCTTGAGCAGTACTTC.

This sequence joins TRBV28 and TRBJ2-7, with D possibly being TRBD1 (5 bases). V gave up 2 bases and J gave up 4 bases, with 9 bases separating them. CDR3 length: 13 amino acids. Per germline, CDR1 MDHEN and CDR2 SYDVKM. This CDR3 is CASSLLDRYEQYF. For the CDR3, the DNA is TGTGCCAGCAGTTTACTCGACAGATACGAGCAGTACTTC.

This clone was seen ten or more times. This CDR3 is CASSNRAGEQYF. CDR3 nucleotide sequence: TGTGCCAGCAGTAACCGTGCGGGTGAGCAGTACTTC. The gene calls are TRBV6-5 and TRBJ2-7, with D tentatively TRBD2 (5 bases). The CDR3 loop spans 12 amino acids. Trimming took 5 bases from V and 7 from J, leaving 12 bases between them. The germline gives CDR1 MNHEY, CDR2 SVGAGI.

The CDR3 is CASSQERELYGYTF. The CDR3 DNA is TGTGCCAGCAGCCAAGAGAGGGAACTCTATGGCTACACCTTC. V usage is TRBV4-2 and J usage is TRBJ1-2; unclear D gene. V was shortened by 0 bases and J by 4 bases, with 9 bases between the two germline ends. Per the germline V gene, CDR1 is LGHNA and CDR2 is YNFKEQ. The CDR3 spans 14 residues.

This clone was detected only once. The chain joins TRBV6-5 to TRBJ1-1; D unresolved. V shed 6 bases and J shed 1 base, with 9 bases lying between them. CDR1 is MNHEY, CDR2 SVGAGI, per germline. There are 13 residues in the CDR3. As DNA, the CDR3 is TGTGCCAGCAGAACAGCAAAGAACACTGAAGCTTTCTTT. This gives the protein CASRTAKNTEAFF.

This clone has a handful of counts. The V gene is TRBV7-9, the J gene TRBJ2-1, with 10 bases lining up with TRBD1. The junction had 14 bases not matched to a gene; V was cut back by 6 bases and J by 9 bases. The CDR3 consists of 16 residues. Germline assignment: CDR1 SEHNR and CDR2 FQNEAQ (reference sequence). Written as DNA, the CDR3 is TGTGCCAGCAGGTCAACCCGGGACAGGGGAGGTGGTGAGCAGTTCTTC. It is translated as CASRSTRDRGGGEQFF.

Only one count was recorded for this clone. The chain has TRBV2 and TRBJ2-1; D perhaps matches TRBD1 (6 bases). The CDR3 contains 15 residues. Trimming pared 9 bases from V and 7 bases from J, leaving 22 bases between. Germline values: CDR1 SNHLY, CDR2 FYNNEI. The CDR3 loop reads CASREGDTSGNEQFF. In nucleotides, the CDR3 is TGTGCCAGTCGTGAAGGGGACACCTCTGGAAATGAGCAGTTCTTC.

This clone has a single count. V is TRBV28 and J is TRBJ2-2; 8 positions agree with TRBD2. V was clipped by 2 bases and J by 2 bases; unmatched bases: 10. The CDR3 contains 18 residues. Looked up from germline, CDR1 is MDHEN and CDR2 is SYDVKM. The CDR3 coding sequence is TGTGCCAGCAGTTTAGGGTCCGGGGGGGCCCTTAACACCGGGGAGCTGTTTTTT. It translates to CASSLGSGGALNTGELFF.

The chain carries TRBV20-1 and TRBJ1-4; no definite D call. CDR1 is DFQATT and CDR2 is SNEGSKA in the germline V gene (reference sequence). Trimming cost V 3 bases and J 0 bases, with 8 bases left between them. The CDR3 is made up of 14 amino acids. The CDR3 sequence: CSASSGATNEKLFF. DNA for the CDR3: TGCAGTGCTAGTTCCGGTGCAACTAATGAAAAACTGTTTTTT.

In nucleotides, the CDR3 is TGTGCCAGTAGTATAAGCAAAGCTAGCACAGATACGCAGTATTTT. Its protein is CASSISKASTDTQYF. This chain joins TRBV19 and TRBJ2-3, with unresolved D. This CDR3 is built from 15 residues. V was cut by 2 bases and J by 0 bases, with 9 bases left in between. The germline V gene has CDR1 LNHDA and CDR2 SQIVND (reference sequence).

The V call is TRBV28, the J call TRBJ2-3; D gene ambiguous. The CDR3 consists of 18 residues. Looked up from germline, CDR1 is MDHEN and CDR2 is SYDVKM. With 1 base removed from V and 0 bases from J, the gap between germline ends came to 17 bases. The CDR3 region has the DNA TGTGCCAGCAGTTTATTGGGCCAGCTCACTTCTAGCACAGATACGCAGTATTTT. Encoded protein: CASSLLGQLTSSTDTQYF.

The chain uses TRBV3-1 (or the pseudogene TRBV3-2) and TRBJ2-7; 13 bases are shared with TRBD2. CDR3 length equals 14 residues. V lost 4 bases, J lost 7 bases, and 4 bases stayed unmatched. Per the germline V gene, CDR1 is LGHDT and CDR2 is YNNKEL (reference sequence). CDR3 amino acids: CASSPGLAGREQYF. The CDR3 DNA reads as TGTGCCAGCAGCCCGGGACTAGCGGGAAGGGAGCAGTACTTC.

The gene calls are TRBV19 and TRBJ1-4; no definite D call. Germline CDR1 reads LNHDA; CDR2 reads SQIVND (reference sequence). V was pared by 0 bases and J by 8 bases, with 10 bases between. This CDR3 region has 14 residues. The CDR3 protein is CASSIDAPGEKLFF. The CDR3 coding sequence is TGTGCCAGTAGTATAGACGCCCCAGGAGAAAAACTGTTTTTT.

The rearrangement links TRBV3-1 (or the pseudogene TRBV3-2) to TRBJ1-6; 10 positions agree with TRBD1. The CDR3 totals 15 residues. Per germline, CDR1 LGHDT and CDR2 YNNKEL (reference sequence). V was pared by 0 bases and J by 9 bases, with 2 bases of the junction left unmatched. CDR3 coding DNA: TGTGCCAGCAGCCAAGATTGGACAGGGGGTTCACCCCTCCACTTT. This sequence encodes CASSQDWTGGSPLHF.

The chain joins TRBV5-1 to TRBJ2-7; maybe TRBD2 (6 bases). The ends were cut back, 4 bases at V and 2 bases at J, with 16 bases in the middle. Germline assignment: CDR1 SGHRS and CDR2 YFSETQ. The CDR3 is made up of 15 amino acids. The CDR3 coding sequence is TGCGCCAGCAGCCCAGGCAGGCGGGAAACCTACGAGCAGTACTTC. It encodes CASSPGRRETYEQYF.

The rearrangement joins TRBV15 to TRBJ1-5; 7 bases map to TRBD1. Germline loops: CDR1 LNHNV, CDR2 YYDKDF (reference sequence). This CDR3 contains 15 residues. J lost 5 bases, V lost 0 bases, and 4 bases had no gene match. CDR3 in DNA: TGTGCCACCAGCAGAGACAGGGGGTCCTATCAGCCCCAGCATTTT. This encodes CATSRDRGSYQPQHF.

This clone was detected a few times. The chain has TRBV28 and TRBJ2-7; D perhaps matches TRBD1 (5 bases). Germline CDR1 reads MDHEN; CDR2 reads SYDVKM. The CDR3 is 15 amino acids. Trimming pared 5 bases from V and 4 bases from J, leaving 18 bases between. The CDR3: CASSRQGERAYEQYF. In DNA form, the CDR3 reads TGTGCCAGCAGTCGTCAGGGCGAAAGAGCGTACGAGCAGTACTTC.

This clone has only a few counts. This CDR3 reads CASSPDTYEQYF. The CDR3 bases are TGTGCCAGCAGCCCCGACACATACGAGCAGTACTTC. The chain is built from TRBV7-2 and TRBJ2-7; D remains ambiguous. The V end lost 5 bases, the J end lost 4 bases, and 9 bases lay between the germline ends. There are 12 residues in the CDR3. CDR1 is SGHTA, CDR2 FQGNSA, per germline.

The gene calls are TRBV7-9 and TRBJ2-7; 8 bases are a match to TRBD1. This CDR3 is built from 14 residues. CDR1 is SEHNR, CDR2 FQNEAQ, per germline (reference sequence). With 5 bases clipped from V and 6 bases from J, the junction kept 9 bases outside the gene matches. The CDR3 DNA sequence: TGTGCCAGCAGCGCTGGACAGGGAATCGCCGAGCAGTACTTC. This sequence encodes CASSAGQGIAEQYF.